This T cell receptor beta chain was sequenced for a study of shared clonotypes between healthy human individuals. Study background: Three plates each covered CD4 naive and memory; CD8 naive two, CD8 memory one.

CDR1 and CDR2 (germline): LGHNA, YNFKEQ. CDR3 size: 16 residues. V was shortened by 2 bases and J by 3 bases, with 17 bases between the two germline ends. This clone was seen once. The antigen remains undetermined. Recent acute infections and vaccinations were absent in the healthy HIV-negative adult donors. Study observations and caveats: Enrolling few donors narrowed the genetic and exposure-history diversity that was represented. In the sorted subsets, rarefaction showed sequencing was incomplete despite large depth.

Profiling relied on immunoSEQ multiplex PCR, and the TCRdb table lists in-frame clones only, not all of them. The sample consists of roughly 1,000,000 clones, around 82% of them appearing once. Sequencing was performed on memory CD4+ T cells from PBMCs. Subset given: CD45RA-negative fraction. This TCR came from a man between 18 and 35 years old in good health. Some clones in this sample may be carry-over from other donors' samples. The chain uses TRBV4-2 and TRBJ2-7, with a possible D match to TRBD2 (5 bases). Here the CDR3 DNA reads TGTGCCAGCAGCCAAATCAAGTCGGACTCAGACTACGAGCAGTACTTC. Amino acid sequence: CASSQIKSDSDYEQYF.